The 23 T cell receptor beta chains presented below share a single source sample, sequenced in a study of T-cell memory formation after mild COVID-19. Each CDR3 protein is one row after TCRdb ran MiXCR on the 5' RACE reads. The profile shows 250,000 to 350,000 distinct CDR3 sequences, around 15% of them singletons. Sample: PBMCs or a T cell subset sorted from them (not recorded which). Every receptor here comes from a man younger than 35 who had mild COVID-19 (a few samples of this study predate the infection). Cell type and time point are not known.

As to this clonotype: One end of the junction is discordant with germline, which a read error may explain. The chain combines TRBV29-1 with TRBJ1-2; 7 bases match TRBD1. CDR1 and CDR2 from the germline V gene are SQVTM and ANQGSEA. The length of the CDR3 is 12 residues. CDR3: CSAATGNYGYNF. CDR3 nucleotides: TGCAGCGCAGCGACAGGGAACTATGGCTACAACTTC.

V gene TRBV4-1 combines with J gene TRBJ1-1; D uncertain. Deletions cut 0 bases from V and 4 bases from J, with 6 bases between. The CDR3 runs 13 residues. Per the germline V gene, CDR1 is MGHRA and CDR2 is YSYEKL. CDR3 loop: CASSQEGFTEAFF. The CDR3 region has the DNA TGCGCCAGCAGCCAAGAAGGGTTCACTGAAGCTTTCTTT.

This clonotype has ten or more counts. The rearrangement uses TRBV11-2 and TRBJ1-2; a weak D match, TRBD1 (5 bases). Per germline, CDR1 SGHAT and CDR2 FQNNGV. The CDR3 spans 16 residues. V was shortened by 5 bases and J by 4 bases, with 20 bases between the two germline ends. The CDR3: CASSILPAGGGYGYTF. CDR3 nucleotides: TGTGCCAGCAGCATCCTACCCGCGGGTGGGGGCTATGGCTACACCTTC.

This clonotype was counted ten times or more. The rearrangement joins TRBV3-1 to TRBJ1-6; 7 bases match TRBD1. CDR3 size: 13 residues. The germline gives CDR1 LGHDT, CDR2 YNNKEL (reference sequence). The J segment lost 14 bases and the V segment lost 4 bases, leaving 8 bases of the junction unmatched. This chain's CDR3 is CASSPPGQTTLHF. Written as DNA, the CDR3 is TGTGCCAGCAGCCCGCCGGGACAGACAACCCTCCACTTT.

Concerning this clonotype itself: The DNA is omitted, as the CDR3 cannot be located on it reliably, and the CDR3 follows TCRdb's listing. The chain's CDR3 is CASILAGTEFYGYTF. This chain joins TRBV6-2 or TRBV6-3 and TRBJ1-2; the table's D call, TRBD1, has no DNA check behind it. The CDR3 numbers 15 amino acids, ends counted. Germline V gene lookup returns CDR1 MNHEY and CDR2 SVGEGT.

The chain couples TRBV11-3 to TRBJ1-1; unclear D gene. The CDR3 is 20 amino acids. CDR1 and CDR2 (germline): SGHNT, YENEEA. The V end lost 8 bases, the J end lost 3 bases, and 34 bases lay between the germline ends. In DNA form, the CDR3 reads TGTGCCAGCGAGCCCGTTAACCAAAATTTATTTGAAGTCGGGGACACTGAAGCTTTCTTT. Translating it yields CASEPVNQNLFEVGDTEAFF.

CDR3 amino acids: CASSWGQGPYGYTF. The CDR3 DNA sequence: TGCGCCAGCAGCTGGGGACAGGGACCCTATGGCTACACCTTC. J is TRBJ1-2 and V is TRBV5-1; 9 bases align to TRBD1. Germline V gives CDR1 SGHRS, CDR2 YFSETQ. The CDR3 is 14 amino acids. Trimming took 3 bases from V and 4 from J; bases not matched to a gene: 4.

This chain joins TRBV18 and TRBJ1-6, with D hard to call. V lost 1 base and J 13 bases, leaving 14 bases between the germline ends. From germline, CDR1 is KGHSH and CDR2 LQKENI. The CDR3 has 14 residues. The CDR3 spells CASSPQDPRGPLHF. CDR3 in DNA: TGTGCCAGCTCACCACAGGACCCTCGGGGTCCCCTCCACTTT.

The chain joins TRBV4-1 to TRBJ2-5; no definite D call. This CDR3 has 18 amino acids. Germline CDR1 MGHRA, CDR2 YSYEKL. V was clipped by 1 base and J by 4 bases, with 22 bases between them. DNA of the CDR3: TGCGCCAGCAGCCAAGTCAATTTGGGGTTTCAGAAAGGAGAGACCCAGTACTTC. This codes for CASSQVNLGFQKGETQYF.

This clonotype was counted only a few times. The chain has TRBV4-3 and TRBJ2-6, with D perhaps matching TRBD2 (6 bases). The germline V and J ends were trimmed by 0 bases and 0 bases, with 15 bases remaining between them. Germline assignment: CDR1 LGHNA and CDR2 YSLEER. The length of the CDR3 is 19 residues. The CDR3 bases are TGCGCCAGCAGCCAAGATCTGGTGACGGGACTCTCTGGGGCCAACGTCCTGACTTTC. Translated, it gives CASSQDLVTGLSGANVLTF.

The CDR3 loop reads CASSFRPLGYNEQFF. CDR3 nucleotide sequence: TGTGCCAGCAGCTTTAGACCCCTCGGCTACAATGAGCAGTTCTTC. The J gene is TRBJ2-1, the V gene TRBV7-2, with D unresolved. V was clipped by 3 bases and J by 3 bases, with 12 bases between them. The CDR3 extends over 15 amino acids. Germline values: CDR1 SGHTA, CDR2 FQGNSA.

This clonotype was picked up a small number of times. V usage is TRBV7-3 and J usage is TRBJ2-3; 8 positions agree with TRBD1. This CDR3 contains 16 residues. Germline values: CDR1 SGHTA, CDR2 FQGTGA. V lost 7 bases to trimming and J lost 0 bases; unmatched junction nucleotides: 9. The DNA for the CDR3 is TGTGCCAGCAACCTTACGACAGGGGATAGCACAGATACGCAGTATTTT. This sequence encodes CASNLTTGDSTDTQYF.

This clonotype was counted only a few times. The chain combines TRBV5-1 with TRBJ1-1; maybe TRBD1 (6 bases). The CDR3 consists of 15 residues. The germline V gene has CDR1 SGHRS and CDR2 YFSETQ. Between the trimmed V and J ends, which lost 0 bases and 1 base, there was a span of 10 bases. The CDR3 reads CASSLATGWNTEAFF. The CDR3 coding sequence is TGCGCCAGCAGCTTGGCGACAGGTTGGAACACTGAAGCTTTCTTT.

This clonotype has ten or more counts. The gene calls are TRBV12-3 or TRBV12-4 and TRBJ2-2; D not certain. Trimming stripped 6 bases from V and 3 bases from J, with 8 bases between. This CDR3 region has 13 residues. CDR3 in amino acids: CASRPGHTGELFF. CDR3 in DNA: TGTGCCAGCAGACCGGGTCACACCGGGGAGCTGTTTTTT.

This clonotype has a handful of counts. The J gene is TRBJ2-3, the V gene TRBV5-1, with 10 bases aligning to TRBD1. This CDR3 has 15 residues. With V trimmed by 3 bases and J by 2 bases, 3 bases remained unmatched. In germline, CDR1 is SGHRS, CDR2 YFSETQ. The chain's CDR3 is CASSSGQGNTDTQYF. As DNA, the CDR3 is TGCGCCAGCAGCTCGGGACAGGGGAACACAGATACGCAGTATTTT.

This clonotype was observed a few times. The chain joins TRBV12-3 or TRBV12-4 to TRBJ2-2, with 8 positions matching TRBD1. The J segment lost 6 bases and the V segment lost 5 bases, leaving 8 bases of the junction unmatched. CDR3 length: 15 amino acids. The CDR3 DNA reads as TGTGCCAGCAGTCCGACGACAGGGGCGGCCGGGGAGCTGTTTTTT. Translated: CASSPTTGAAGELFF.

This clonotype was counted at least ten times. J is TRBJ2-5 and V is TRBV7-9; TRBD2 is a possible D gene (5 bases). Germline CDR1 and CDR2: SEHNR and FQNEAQ (reference sequence). The V gene lost 5 bases and the J gene lost 9 bases, with 13 bases spanning the gap. The length of the CDR3 is 12 residues. The CDR3 nucleotides are TGTGCCAGCAGCCGAAGACGGGATTCCCAGTACTTC. Encoded protein: CASSRRRDSQYF.

At least ten counts were recorded for this clonotype. This rearrangement joins TRBV15 to TRBJ1-3; D unclear. Germline-derived CDR1 and CDR2 are LNHNV and YYDKDF (reference sequence). V was trimmed by 5 bases and J by 0 bases, leaving 8 bases between them. This CDR3 region has 14 residues. The DNA for the CDR3 is TGTGCCACCAGCCTGGCGGGCTCTGGAAACACCATATATTTT. Its translation is CATSLAGSGNTIYF.

This clonotype was seen a few times. The J gene is TRBJ2-2, the V gene TRBV14; 8 nucleotides agree with TRBD2. This CDR3 contains 15 residues. CDR1 SGHDN and CDR2 FVKESK come from the germline V gene. The J segment lost 4 bases and the V segment lost 6 bases, leaving 7 bases of the junction unmatched. The CDR3 is CASRASGSFTGELFF. CDR3 nucleotides: TGTGCCAGCAGGGCTAGCGGGTCCTTCACCGGGGAGCTGTTTTTT. Using reference TRBV14 and TRBJ2-2 for the parts outside the CDR3, the full variable domain is EAGVTQFPSHSVIEKGQTVTLRCDPISGHDNLYWYRRVMGKEIKFLLHFVKESKQDESGMPNNRFLAERTGGTYSTLKVQPAELEDSGVYFCASRASGSFTGELFFGEGSRLTVL.

The chain links TRBV7-9 to TRBJ2-7, with D unresolved. CDR3 length: 13 residues. The V gene's germline CDR1 is SEHNR and CDR2 FQNEAQ (reference sequence). V dropped 4 bases and J dropped 2 bases, with 9 bases sitting between them. As DNA, the CDR3 is TGTGCCAGCAGCTCGGACGCCGCCTACGAGCAGTACTTC. Residues: CASSSDAAYEQYF.

This clonotype was detected only a few times. The rearrangement joins TRBV2 to TRBJ2-4; 16 nucleotides align to TRBD2. There are 18 residues in the CDR3. CDR1 and CDR2 from the germline V gene are SNHLY and FYNNEI. The V gene end was trimmed by 5 bases and the J gene end by 3 bases; junction bases not matched to a gene: 7. CDR3 region: CASSPGLAGGIVKNIQYF. CDR3 DNA sequence: TGTGCCAGCAGTCCGGGACTAGCGGGGGGGATTGTCAAAAACATTCAGTACTTC.

This clonotype was recorded at least ten times. The chain uses TRBV6-4 and TRBJ1-1; D gene unclear. The CDR3 is 13 residues long. CDR1 is MRHNA and CDR2 is SNTAGT in the germline V gene. Trimming took off 6 bases at V and 1 base at J, with 9 bases between the two ends. The CDR3 reads CASSFSENTEAFF. The CDR3 region has the DNA TGTGCCAGCAGCTTTTCGGAGAACACTGAAGCTTTCTTT.

This clonotype appeared a few times. CDR3 coding DNA: TGTGCCAGCAGCCTTTCGACAAGGAACACCATATATTTT. Its translation is CASSLSTRNTIYF. This chain uses TRBV7-2 with TRBJ1-3, with D uncertain. CDR1 is SGHTA and CDR2 is FQGNSA in the germline V gene. This CDR3 comprises 13 residues. The V end lost 5 bases, the J end lost 7 bases, and 12 bases lay between the germline ends.